This TCR beta chain was obtained from a study of CD8 T cells in Susac syndrome. V lost 5 bases to trimming and J lost 0 bases; unmatched junction nucleotides: 6. CDR1 SEHNR and CDR2 FQNEAQ come from the germline V gene (reference sequence). The CDR3 totals 16 residues. Random hexamers primed reverse transcription of 0.5 to 1 ug RNA. TCRdb itself ran the immunoSEQ multiplex PCR reads through MiXCR, one entry per CDR3 protein. The sample consists of some 180,000 distinct CDR3 sequences, approximately 94% of them appearing once. This clonotype was sampled from a human donor in good health. Sequencing was performed on CD4+ T cells from PBMCs. The chain links TRBV7-9 to TRBJ2-3, with 9 bases identical to TRBD1. For the CDR3, the DNA is TGTGCCAGCAGCCGTGACAGGGGGGCTAGCACAGATACGCAGTATTTT. This sequence encodes CASSRDRGASTDTQYF.